The present T cell receptor (beta chain) was sequenced within a study of T cells after yellow fever vaccination. At the level of the study: SMART-Seq v4 Ultra Low Input handled preparation of low-cell-number fractions. Findings and caveats of the study: Only a minor proportion of clonotypes was detected across both CD4 and CD8 compartments. Researchers cautioned that FACS-sorted repertoires could harbor abundant clonotypes contaminating from the bulk population.

Making TCR cDNA involved 5'RACE template switching, which added UMIs and a universal primer site. TCRdb reprocessed the 5' RACE reads with MiXCR, giving one entry per CDR3 protein. The data show 350,000 or so distinct CDR3 sequences, around 8.1% seen once. CDR3 length: 16 residues. Trimming removed 0 bases from V and 0 bases from J, with 12 bases in between. CDR1 and CDR2 from the germline V gene are MNHGY and SAAAGT. With regard to this clonotype: As yet, its antigen is unknown.

The rearrangement uses TRBV6-8 and TRBJ2-7; a possible D gene is TRBD1 (6 bases). This TCR came from a man between 18 and 29 years old who received the YFV17D yellow fever vaccine. The sequenced sample was PBMCs, obtained about 41 days after the first yellow fever vaccination. The CDR3 coding sequence is TGTGCCAGCAGTTACTCGAAACAGGGAAGCTCCTACGAGCAGTACTTC. It specifies CASSYSKQGSSYEQYF.